The 17 T cell receptor beta chains reported below all come from one sample, sequenced in a study of blood T cell repertoires in COVID-19. Data came from immunoSEQ multiplex PCR; TCRdb stores just in-frame clones and leaves some out. This table has 150,000 to 250,000 clones, more than 75% appearing once. The sample taken for sequencing was peripheral blood. These receptors came from a woman aged 35 to 49 with COVID-19, enrolled during active disease.

This clone appeared a few times. The V call is TRBV7-9, the J call TRBJ2-7; D remains ambiguous. V was cut by 1 base and J by 3 bases, with 10 bases left in between. CDR1 and CDR2 (germline): SEHNR, FQNEAQ (reference sequence). CDR3 length: 14 residues. The CDR3 DNA is TGTGCCAGCAGCTTAGTACCGTCAGGCTACGAGCAGTACTTC. This translates into CASSLVPSGYEQYF. The full variable domain, with the rest looked up from reference TRBV7-9 and TRBJ2-7, is DTGVSQNPRHKITKRGQNVTFRCDPISEHNRLYWYRQTLGQGPEFLTYFQNEAQLEKSRLLSDRFSAERPKGSFSTLEIQRTEQGDSAMYLCASSLVPSGYEQYFGPGTRLTVT.

The genes are TRBV7-9 and TRBJ1-1; TRBD1 might be the D (5 bases). The germline gives CDR1 SEHNR, CDR2 FQNEAQ (reference sequence). V gave up 3 bases and J gave up 1 base, with 12 bases separating them. The CDR3 length is 15 residues. The CDR3 DNA reads TGTGCCAGCAGCTTGGGGGGGAAAGCGAACACTGAAGCTTTCTTT. Translation: CASSLGGKANTEAFF.

This chain uses TRBV19 with TRBJ1-1; 8 nucleotides line up with TRBD1. J gave up 1 base and V 1 base, and 5 bases lay outside the gene matches. CDR1 and CDR2 (germline): LNHDA, SQIVND (reference sequence). The CDR3 has 16 amino acids. CDR3 in amino acids: CASSIGTGWENTEAFF. The DNA for the CDR3 is TGTGCCAGTAGTATAGGGACAGGGTGGGAGAACACTGAAGCTTTCTTT.

This chain joins TRBV2 and TRBJ1-1; 9 bases match TRBD1. The CDR3 contains 15 residues. CDR1 SNHLY and CDR2 FYNNEI come from the germline V gene. J lost 5 bases, V lost 4 bases, and 8 bases had no gene match. CDR3 DNA: TGTGCCAGCAGTGTATTACAGGGGGCCGCAACTGAAGCTTTCTTT. This codes for CASSVLQGAATEAFF. Full variable domain (missing parts from reference TRBV2 and TRBJ1-1): EPEVTQTPSHQVTQMGQEVILRCVPISNHLYFYWYRQILGQKVEFLVSFYNNEISEKSEIFDDQFSVERPDGSNFTLKIRSTKLEDSAMYFCASSVLQGAATEAFFGQGTRLTVV.

This chain joins TRBV4-2 and TRBJ1-5; D might be TRBD1 (6 bases). The CDR3 contains 16 residues. Trimming took off 4 bases at V and 4 bases at J, with 17 bases between the two ends. Germline CDR1 is LGHNA and CDR2 is YNFKEQ. Here the CDR3 reads CASSPSGRGPNQPQHF. The CDR3 coding sequence is TGTGCCAGCAGCCCGTCGGGCAGGGGACCGAATCAGCCCCAGCATTTT.

In DNA form, the CDR3 reads TGTGCCAGCAGCCCAGCGCCGACTGCCTCGGCAGATACGCAGTATTTT. Amino acid sequence: CASSPAPTASADTQYF. The chain recombines TRBV9 with TRBJ2-3; D not resolved. V lost 4 bases and J lost 4, with 19 bases in between. The germline gives CDR1 SGDLS, CDR2 YYNGEE. CDR3 length equals 16 residues.

The gene calls are TRBV5-1 and TRBJ2-1; the D gene is possibly TRBD2 (6 bases). Germline-derived CDR1 and CDR2 are SGHRS and YFSETQ. This CDR3 is 20 amino acids long. V lost 1 base to trimming and J lost 2 bases, with 25 bases between them. In DNA form, the CDR3 reads TGCGCCAGCAGCTTGCCGGACGGGCATAGTGCGGGGATCGCCTACAATGAGCAGTTCTTC. It is translated as CASSLPDGHSAGIAYNEQFF.

This clone was counted once. CDR3 region: CAARGGGVTEAFF. Here the CDR3 DNA reads TGTGCCGCAAGAGGGGGTGGGGTGACTGAAGCTTTCTTT. The gene calls are TRBV19 and TRBJ1-1, with D possibly matching TRBD1 (6 bases). CDR3 length equals 13 residues. V lost 11 bases and J 5 bases, leaving 18 bases between the germline ends. CDR1 is LNHDA, CDR2 SQIVND, per germline (reference sequence).

This chain connects TRBV18 to TRBJ2-7; 7 bases are a match to TRBD2. The junction had 5 bases not matched to a gene; V was cut back by 3 bases and J by 6 bases. The CDR3 consists of 13 residues. CDR1 and CDR2 (germline): KGHSH, LQKENI. The DNA of the CDR3 is TGTGCCAGCTCACCGATGGGGGAGGGCGAGCAGTACTTC. Its translation is CASSPMGEGEQYF.

This sequence joins TRBV2 and TRBJ2-7, with 7 bases aligning to TRBD2. With 7 bases clipped from V and 4 bases from J, the junction kept 28 bases outside the gene matches. Germline V gives CDR1 SNHLY, CDR2 FYNNEI. The CDR3 is made up of 20 amino acids. Written as DNA, the CDR3 is TGTGCCAGCACCAAAGGAAGGTCTTCACTTCGGGGAGGGCCTCCGTACGAGCAGTACTTC. Encoded protein: CASTKGRSSLRGGPPYEQYF.

The chain employs TRBV5-5 and TRBJ2-1, with TRBD1 matching 8 bases. The germline CDR1 and CDR2 sequences are SGHKS and YYEKEE (reference sequence). This CDR3 contains 17 residues. Trimming took 2 bases from V and 3 from J; bases not matched to a gene: 10. Here the CDR3 reads CASSLNAGTGSYNEQFF. The CDR3 DNA follows: TGTGCCAGCAGCTTAAACGCCGGGACAGGAAGCTACAATGAGCAGTTCTTC.

The chain couples TRBV9 to TRBJ2-5; D uncertain. CDR3 length: 15 amino acids. Germline V gives CDR1 SGDLS, CDR2 YYNGEE. Trimming took 2 bases from V and 5 from J, leaving 16 bases between them. The CDR3 sequence is CASSVLGQPEETQYF. The DNA for the CDR3 is TGTGCCAGCAGCGTGCTTGGGCAGCCAGAGGAGACCCAGTACTTC.

In its sample, this clone was seen a few times. The chain carries TRBV29-1 and TRBJ2-3; 7 positions agree with TRBD2. Germline V gene data show CDR1 as SQVTM and CDR2 as ANQGSEA. V was pared by 4 bases and J by 4 bases, with 8 bases of the junction left unmatched. This CDR3 has 14 amino acids. CDR3: CSVGDGGSADTQYF. The CDR3 DNA reads TGCAGCGTTGGGGACGGCGGGAGCGCAGATACGCAGTATTTT.

The gene calls are TRBV12-3 or TRBV12-4 and TRBJ2-6; D remains ambiguous. This CDR3 contains 12 residues. Trimming took 7 bases from V and 4 from J, leaving 5 bases between them. The CDR3 region is CASTPGANVLTF. In DNA form, the CDR3 reads TGTGCCAGCACCCCGGGGGCCAACGTCCTGACTTTC.

This rearrangement joins TRBV5-1 to TRBJ2-3; TRBD2 matches 10 bases. The germline V gene has CDR1 SGHRS and CDR2 YFSETQ. With 3 bases clipped from V and 5 bases from J, the junction kept 6 bases outside the gene matches. CDR3 size: 15 residues. The CDR3 loop reads CASSSGLAAIDTQYF. The CDR3 DNA is TGCGCCAGCAGCTCCGGACTAGCGGCCATAGATACGCAGTATTTT.

This clone has only a few counts. This chain uses TRBV6-4 with TRBJ1-2; D ambiguous. There are 13 residues in the CDR3. V lost 3 bases, J lost 6 bases, and 11 bases lay in between. The V gene's germline CDR1 is MRHNA and CDR2 SNTAGT. The CDR3 loop reads CASSDDHRDGYTF. DNA of the CDR3: TGTGCCAGCAGTGATGACCACCGGGATGGCTACACCTTC.

V gene TRBV18 combines with J gene TRBJ2-3, with a possible D match to TRBD1 (6 bases). V was pared by 6 bases and J by 3 bases, with 22 bases between. The germline V gene encodes CDR1 KGHSH and CDR2 LQKENI. This CDR3 contains 17 residues. The CDR3 loop is CASSYRTENRGTDTQYF. As DNA, the CDR3 is TGTGCCAGCTCGTACAGGACAGAGAATAGGGGGACAGATACGCAGTATTTT.